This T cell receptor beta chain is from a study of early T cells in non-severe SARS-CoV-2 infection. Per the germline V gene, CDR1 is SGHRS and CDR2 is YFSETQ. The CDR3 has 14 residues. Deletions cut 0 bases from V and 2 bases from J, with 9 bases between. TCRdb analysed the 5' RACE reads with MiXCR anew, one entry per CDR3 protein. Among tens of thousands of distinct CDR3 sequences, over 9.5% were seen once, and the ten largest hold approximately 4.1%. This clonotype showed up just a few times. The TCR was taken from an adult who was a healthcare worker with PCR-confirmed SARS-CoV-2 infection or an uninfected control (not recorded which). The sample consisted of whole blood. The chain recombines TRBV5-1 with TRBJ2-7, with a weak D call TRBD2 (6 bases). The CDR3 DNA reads TGCGCCAGCAGCTTGGCGGGGGTCGCCTACGAGCAGTACTTC. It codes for CASSLAGVAYEQYF.